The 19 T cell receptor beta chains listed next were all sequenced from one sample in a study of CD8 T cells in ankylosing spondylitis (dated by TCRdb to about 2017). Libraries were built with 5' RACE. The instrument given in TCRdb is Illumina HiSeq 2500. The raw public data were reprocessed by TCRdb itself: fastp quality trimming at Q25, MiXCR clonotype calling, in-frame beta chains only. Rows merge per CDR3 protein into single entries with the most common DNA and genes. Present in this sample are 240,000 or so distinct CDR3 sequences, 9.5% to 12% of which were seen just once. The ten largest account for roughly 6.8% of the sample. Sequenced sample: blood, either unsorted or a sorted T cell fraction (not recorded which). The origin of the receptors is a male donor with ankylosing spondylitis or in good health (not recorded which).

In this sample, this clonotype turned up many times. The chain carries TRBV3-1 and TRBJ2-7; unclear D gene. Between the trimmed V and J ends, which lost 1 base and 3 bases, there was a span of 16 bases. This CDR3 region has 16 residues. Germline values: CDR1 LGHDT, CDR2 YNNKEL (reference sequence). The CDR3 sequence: CASSQGDQVGGYEQYF. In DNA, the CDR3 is TGTGCCAGCAGCCAAGGGGATCAGGTTGGTGGCTACGAGCAGTACTTC.

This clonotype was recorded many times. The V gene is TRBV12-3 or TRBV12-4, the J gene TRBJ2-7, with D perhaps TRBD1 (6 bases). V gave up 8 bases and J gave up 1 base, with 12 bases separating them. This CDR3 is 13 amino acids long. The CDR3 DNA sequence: TGTGCCAGCGGGCAGGGGAAGTCCTACGAGCAGTACTTC. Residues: CASGQGKSYEQYF.

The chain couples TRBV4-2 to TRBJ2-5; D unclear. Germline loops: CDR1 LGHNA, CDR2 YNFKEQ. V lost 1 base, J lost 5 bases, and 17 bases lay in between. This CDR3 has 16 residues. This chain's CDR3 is CASSQVGIAGEETQYF. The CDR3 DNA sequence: TGTGCCAGCAGCCAAGTCGGAATAGCCGGTGAGGAGACCCAGTACTTC.

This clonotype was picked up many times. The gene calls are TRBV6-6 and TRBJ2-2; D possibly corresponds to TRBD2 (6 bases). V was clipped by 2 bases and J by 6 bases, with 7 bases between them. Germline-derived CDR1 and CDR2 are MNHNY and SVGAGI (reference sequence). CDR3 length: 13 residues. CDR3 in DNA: TGTGCCAGCAGTTACGGGGGGTCCGGGGAGCTGTTTTTT. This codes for CASSYGGSGELFF.

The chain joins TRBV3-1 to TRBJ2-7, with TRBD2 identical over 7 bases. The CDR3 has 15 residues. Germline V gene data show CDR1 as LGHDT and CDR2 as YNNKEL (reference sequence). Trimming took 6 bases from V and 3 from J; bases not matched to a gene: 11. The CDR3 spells CASRNSGTTGYEQYF. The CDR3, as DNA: TGTGCCAGCAGAAACAGCGGGACCACCGGCTACGAGCAGTACTTC.

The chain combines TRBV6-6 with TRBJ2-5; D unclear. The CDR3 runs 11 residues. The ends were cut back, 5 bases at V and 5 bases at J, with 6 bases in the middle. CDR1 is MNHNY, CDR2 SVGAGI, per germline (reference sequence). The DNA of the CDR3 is TGTGCCAGCAGTGGTTGGGAGACCCAGTACTTC. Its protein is CASSGWETQYF.

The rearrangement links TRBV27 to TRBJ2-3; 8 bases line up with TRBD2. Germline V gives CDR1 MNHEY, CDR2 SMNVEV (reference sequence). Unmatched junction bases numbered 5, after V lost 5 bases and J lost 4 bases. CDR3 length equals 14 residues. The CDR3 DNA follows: TGTGCCAGCAGTCCTTTCGGGGGGGCAGATACGCAGTATTTT. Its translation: CASSPFGGADTQYF.

The CDR3 bases are TGTGCCAGCAGCTTACAGAGGGGGACTGAAGCTTTCTTT. Protein product: CASSLQRGTEAFF. This rearrangement joins TRBV7-6 to TRBJ1-1; the D gene is possibly TRBD1 (6 bases). CDR1 is SGHVS and CDR2 is FNYEAQ in the germline V gene. V was clipped by 2 bases and J by 5 bases, with 9 bases between them. The CDR3 is 13 residues long. Full variable domain (missing parts from reference TRBV7-6 and TRBJ1-1): GAGVSQSPRYKVTKRGQDVALRCDPISGHVSLYWYRQALGQGPEFLTYFNYEAQQDKSGLPNDRFSAERPEGSISTLTIQRTEQRDSAMYRCASSLQRGTEAFFGQGTRLTVV.

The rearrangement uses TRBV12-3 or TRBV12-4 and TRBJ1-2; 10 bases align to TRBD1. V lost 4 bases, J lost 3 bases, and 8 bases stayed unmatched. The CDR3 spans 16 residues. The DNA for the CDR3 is TGTGCCAGCAGTTGGACTCGACAGGGGGCGGACTATGGCTACACCTTC. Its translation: CASSWTRQGADYGYTF.

CDR3 coding DNA: TGCAGCGTTGGCTCCGGGATGGGCATGGCGGATACGCAGTATTTT. It translates to CSVGSGMGMADTQYF. This rearrangement joins TRBV29-1 to TRBJ2-3; D may be TRBD2 (5 bases). The CDR3 is 15 amino acids. Deletions cut 4 bases from V and 6 bases from J, with 20 bases between. Germline loops: CDR1 SQVTM, CDR2 ANQGSEA.

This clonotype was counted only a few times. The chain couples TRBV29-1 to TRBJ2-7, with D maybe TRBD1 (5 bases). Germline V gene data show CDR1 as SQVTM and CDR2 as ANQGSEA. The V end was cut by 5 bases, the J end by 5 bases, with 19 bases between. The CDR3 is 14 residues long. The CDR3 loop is CSVRITGIADEQYF. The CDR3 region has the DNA TGCAGCGTTCGAATAACAGGTATCGCGGACGAGCAGTACTTC.

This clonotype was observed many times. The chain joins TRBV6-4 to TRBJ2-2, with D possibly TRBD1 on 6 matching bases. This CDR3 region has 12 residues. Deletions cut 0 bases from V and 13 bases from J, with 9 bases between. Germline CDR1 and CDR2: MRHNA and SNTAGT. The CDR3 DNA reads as TGTGCCAGCAGTGACTCACAGGGCGGGCTGTTTTTT. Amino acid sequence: CASSDSQGGLFF.

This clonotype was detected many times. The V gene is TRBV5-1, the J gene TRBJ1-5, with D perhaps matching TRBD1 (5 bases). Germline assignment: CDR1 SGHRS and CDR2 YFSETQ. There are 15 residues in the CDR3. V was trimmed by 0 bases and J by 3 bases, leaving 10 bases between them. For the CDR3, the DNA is TGCGCCAGCAGCTTGGCGGGGGATTTCAATCAGCCCCAGCATTTT. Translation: CASSLAGDFNQPQHF.

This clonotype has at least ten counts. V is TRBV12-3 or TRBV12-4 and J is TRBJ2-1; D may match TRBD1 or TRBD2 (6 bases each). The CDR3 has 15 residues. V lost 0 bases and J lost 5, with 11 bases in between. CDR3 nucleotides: TGTGCCAGCAGTTTAGCGGGGGGCGCGGACAATGAGCAGTTCTTC. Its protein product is CASSLAGGADNEQFF.

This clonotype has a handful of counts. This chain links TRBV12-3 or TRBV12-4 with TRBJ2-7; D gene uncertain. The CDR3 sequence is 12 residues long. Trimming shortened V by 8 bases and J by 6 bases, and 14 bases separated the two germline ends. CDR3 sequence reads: CASRGTWGEQYF. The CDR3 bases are TGTGCCAGCCGAGGTACTTGGGGCGAGCAGTACTTC.

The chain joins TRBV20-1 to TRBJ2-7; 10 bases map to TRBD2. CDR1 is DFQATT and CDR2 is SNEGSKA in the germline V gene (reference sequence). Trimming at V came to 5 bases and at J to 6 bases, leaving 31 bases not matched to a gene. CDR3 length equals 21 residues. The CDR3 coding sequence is TGCAGTGCTCGAGCAAGGGGGGCTAGCGGGGGAGGTTGGCAGGGTGTACGCGAGCAGTACTTC. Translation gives CSARARGASGGGWQGVREQYF.

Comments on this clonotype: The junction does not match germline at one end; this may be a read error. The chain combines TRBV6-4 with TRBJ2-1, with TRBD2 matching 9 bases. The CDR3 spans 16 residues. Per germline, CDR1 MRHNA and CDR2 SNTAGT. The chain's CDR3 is CVSKYEAGGPGNEQFF. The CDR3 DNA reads TGTGTCAGCAAATATGAAGCGGGGGGCCCAGGCAATGAGCAGTTCTTC.

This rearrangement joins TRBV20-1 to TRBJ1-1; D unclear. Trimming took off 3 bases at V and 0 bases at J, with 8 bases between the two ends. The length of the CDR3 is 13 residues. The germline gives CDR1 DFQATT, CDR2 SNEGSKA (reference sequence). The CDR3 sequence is CSASTPMNTEAFF. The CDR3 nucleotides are TGCAGTGCTAGTACACCTATGAACACTGAAGCTTTCTTT.

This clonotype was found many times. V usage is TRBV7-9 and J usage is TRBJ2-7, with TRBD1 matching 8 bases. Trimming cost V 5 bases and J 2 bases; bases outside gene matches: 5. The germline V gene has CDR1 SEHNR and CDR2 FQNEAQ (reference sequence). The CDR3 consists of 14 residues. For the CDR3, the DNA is TGTGCCAGCAGCAACCGGGACAGGACCTACGAGCAGTACTTC. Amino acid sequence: CASSNRDRTYEQYF.